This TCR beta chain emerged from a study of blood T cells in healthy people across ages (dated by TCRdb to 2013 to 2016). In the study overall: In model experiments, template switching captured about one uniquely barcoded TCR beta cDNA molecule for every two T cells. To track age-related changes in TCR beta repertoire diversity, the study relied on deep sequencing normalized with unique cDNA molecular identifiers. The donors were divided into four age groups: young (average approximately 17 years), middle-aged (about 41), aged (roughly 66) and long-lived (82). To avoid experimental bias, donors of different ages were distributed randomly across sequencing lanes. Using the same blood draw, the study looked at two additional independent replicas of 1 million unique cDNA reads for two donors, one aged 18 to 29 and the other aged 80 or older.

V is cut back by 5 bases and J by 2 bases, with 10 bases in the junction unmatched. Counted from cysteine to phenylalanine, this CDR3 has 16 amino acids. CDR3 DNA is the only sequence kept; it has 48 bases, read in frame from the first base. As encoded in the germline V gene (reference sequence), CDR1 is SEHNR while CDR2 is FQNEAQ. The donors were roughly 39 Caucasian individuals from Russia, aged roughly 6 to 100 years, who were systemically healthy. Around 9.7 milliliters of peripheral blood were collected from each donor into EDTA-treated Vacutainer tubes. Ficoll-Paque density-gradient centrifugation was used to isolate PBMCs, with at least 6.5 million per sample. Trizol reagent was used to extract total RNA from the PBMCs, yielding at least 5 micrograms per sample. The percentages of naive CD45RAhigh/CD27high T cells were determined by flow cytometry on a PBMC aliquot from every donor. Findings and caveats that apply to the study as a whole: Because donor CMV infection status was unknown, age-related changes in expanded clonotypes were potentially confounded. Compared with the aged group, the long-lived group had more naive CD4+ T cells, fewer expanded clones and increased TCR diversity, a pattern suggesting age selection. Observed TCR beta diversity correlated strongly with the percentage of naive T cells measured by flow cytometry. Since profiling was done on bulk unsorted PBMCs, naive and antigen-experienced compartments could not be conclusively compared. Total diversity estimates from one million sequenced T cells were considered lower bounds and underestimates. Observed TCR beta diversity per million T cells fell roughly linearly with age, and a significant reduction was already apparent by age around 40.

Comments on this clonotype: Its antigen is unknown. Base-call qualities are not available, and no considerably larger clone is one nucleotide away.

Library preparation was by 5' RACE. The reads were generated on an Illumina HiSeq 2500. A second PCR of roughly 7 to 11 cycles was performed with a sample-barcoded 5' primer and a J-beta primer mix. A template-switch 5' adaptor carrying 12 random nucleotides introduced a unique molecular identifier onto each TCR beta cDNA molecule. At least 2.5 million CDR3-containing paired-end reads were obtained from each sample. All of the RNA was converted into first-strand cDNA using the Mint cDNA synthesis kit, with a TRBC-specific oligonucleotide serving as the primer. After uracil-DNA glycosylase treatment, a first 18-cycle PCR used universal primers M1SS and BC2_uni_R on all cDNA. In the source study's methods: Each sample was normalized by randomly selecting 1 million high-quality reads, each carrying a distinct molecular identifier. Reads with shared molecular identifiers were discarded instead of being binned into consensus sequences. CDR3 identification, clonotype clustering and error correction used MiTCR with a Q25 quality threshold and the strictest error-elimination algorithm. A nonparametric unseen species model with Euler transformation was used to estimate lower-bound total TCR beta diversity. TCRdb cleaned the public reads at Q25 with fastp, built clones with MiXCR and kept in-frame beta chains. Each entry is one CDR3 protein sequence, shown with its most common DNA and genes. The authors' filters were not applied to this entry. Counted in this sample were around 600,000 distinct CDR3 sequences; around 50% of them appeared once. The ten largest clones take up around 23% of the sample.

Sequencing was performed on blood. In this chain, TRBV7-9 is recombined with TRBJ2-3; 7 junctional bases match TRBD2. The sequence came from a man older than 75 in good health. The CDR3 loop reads CASSIPSGVNTDTQYF. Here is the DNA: TGTGCCAGCAGCATCCCGAGCGGGGTCAACACAGATACGCAGTATTTT.